The 29 T cell receptor beta chains below all came from one sample that was sequenced in a study of T cells in Graves' hyperthyroidism and ophthalmopathy (dated by TCRdb to the late 2010s). The receptor library was made with multiplex PCR. Sequencing was performed on an Illumina HiSeq 2000. The TCR beta CDR3 regions were amplified from RNA transcripts. The first round of RT-PCR for the TCR CDR3 was performed with the HTBI primer set and the Qiagen OneStep RT-PCR kit. The raw public reads went through TCRdb reprocessing: fastp at Q25, MiXCR clone calling, in-frame beta chains kept. Under each unique CDR3 protein, matching rows form one entry showing the most common genes and DNA. The sample data list over 500,000 distinct CDR3 sequences, and roughly 18% of these were observed just once. Jointly, the top ten make up 15% to 20% of the sample. The specimen was blood. These receptors all stem from a woman in her late teens or twenties with Graves' ophthalmopathy.

In this sample, this clonotype turned up a few times. The CDR3 loop reads CASSRDRGWGGELFF. CDR3 DNA sequence: TGTGCCAGCAGCCGCGACAGGGGATGGGGCGGGGAGCTGTTTTTT. The genes are TRBV7-8 and TRBJ2-2; 8 bases line up with TRBD1. The CDR3 has 15 amino acids. Germline assignment: CDR1 SGHVS and CDR2 FQNEAQ. V shed 5 bases, J shed 7 bases, and the junction held 9 bases outside the gene matches.

The table lists this clonotype with a few counts. CDR3 region: CASRPDTYYEQYF. As DNA, the CDR3 is TGTGCCAGCAGACCGGACACCTACTACGAGCAGTACTTC. The chain is built from TRBV7-2 and TRBJ2-7, with a weak D call TRBD1 (5 bases). The germline V and J ends were trimmed by 6 bases and 3 bases, with 12 bases remaining between them. Germline V gene data show CDR1 as SGHTA and CDR2 as FQGNSA. CDR3 length: 13 residues.

The V and J genes are TRBV10-3 and TRBJ2-5; D is perhaps TRBD1 (5 bases). Germline V gene sequence: CDR1 ENHRY, CDR2 SYGVKD. This CDR3 is built from 12 residues. V shed 10 bases and J shed 5 bases, with 14 bases lying between them. CDR3: CANARDPETQYF. CDR3 DNA sequence: TGTGCCAACGCCAGGGATCCGGAGACCCAGTACTTC.

This clonotype was observed at least ten times. V usage is TRBV12-3 or TRBV12-4 and J usage is TRBJ1-2; D unresolved. This CDR3 comprises 15 residues. Trimming cost V 3 bases and J 4 bases, with 15 bases left between them. The CDR3 sequence is CASSFNGLRGYGYTF. The CDR3 region has the DNA TGTGCCAGCAGTTTTAATGGACTTCGGGGCTATGGCTACACCTTC.

The table lists this clonotype with many counts. V and J are TRBV5-6 and TRBJ2-7; TRBD2 agrees at 8 bases. CDR3 size: 15 residues. V dropped 0 bases and J dropped 4; count of bases not matched to a gene: 6. Germline CDR1 reads SGHDT; CDR2 reads YYEEEE. This chain's CDR3 is CASSLGAGVLYEQYF. CDR3 sequence (DNA): TGTGCCAGCAGCTTGGGAGCGGGAGTGTTATACGAGCAGTACTTC.

As DNA, the CDR3 is TGTGCCACCAGCATACAGGGGAACACTGAAGCTTTCTTT. It translates to CATSIQGNTEAFF. The V and J genes are TRBV15 and TRBJ1-1, with D possibly being TRBD1 (6 bases). V lost 4 bases and J 1 base, leaving 7 bases between the germline ends. Germline V lookup: CDR1 LNHNV, CDR2 YYDKDF (reference sequence). The CDR3 runs to 13 residues.

Of note for this clonotype: A read error may explain this, as a much larger clone is one base away. The chain links TRBV5-1 to TRBJ1-1; D uncertain. V dropped 4 bases and J dropped 6 bases, with 13 bases sitting between them. The CDR3 loop spans 13 amino acids. The germline V gene has CDR1 SGHRS and CDR2 YFSETQ. The CDR3 sequence: CASSPVAQAEAFF. In nucleotides, the CDR3 is TGCGCCAGCAGCCCTGTCGCGCAGGCTGAAGCTTTCTTT.

Comment on this clonotype: Its ends do not fully match the called genes, so a read error is possible. The genes are TRBV11-2 and TRBJ2-2; possible D gene TRBD1, 5 bases. CDR1 is SGHAT and CDR2 is FQNNGV in the germline V gene. The CDR3 loop spans 14 amino acids. CDR3 sequence: CASSLVQATEPRVF. In DNA, the CDR3 is TGTGCCAGCAGCTTAGTGCAAGCGACAGAACCCCGGGTTTTT.

The CDR3 is CASSLAETGGGEAFF. CDR3 DNA sequence: TGTGCCAGCAGCTTGGCTGAGACAGGGGGAGGTGAAGCTTTCTTT. The chain is built from TRBV5-4 and TRBJ1-1; 9 bases align to TRBD1. V trimming: 0 bases; J trimming: 7 bases; junction bases outside the gene matches: 7. This CDR3 has 15 residues. Germline V gene data show CDR1 as SGHNT and CDR2 as YYREEE (reference sequence).

This clonotype was counted at least ten times. The chain combines TRBV12-3 or TRBV12-4 with TRBJ2-1, with 9 bases identical to TRBD2. This CDR3 region has 16 residues. Unmatched junction bases numbered 11, after V lost 7 bases and J lost 4 bases. The CDR3: CASTGGGGAGYNEQFF. In nucleotides, the CDR3 is TGTGCCAGCACCGGAGGCGGGGGGGCCGGGTACAATGAGCAGTTCTTC.

V gene TRBV6-1 combines with J gene TRBJ2-3, with 9 bases lining up with TRBD1. This CDR3 region has 13 residues. Germline V gene lookup returns CDR1 MNHNS and CDR2 SASEGT. V lost 10 bases to trimming and J lost 1 base; unmatched junction nucleotides: 3. The CDR3 nucleotides are TGTGCCAACAGGGGGCAGGGCACAGATACGCAGTATTTT. Translation gives CANRGQGTDTQYF.

The chain is built from TRBV25-1 and TRBJ2-7; no definite D call. The V end was cut by 3 bases, the J end by 3 bases, with 9 bases between. CDR1 MGHDK and CDR2 SYGVNS come from the germline V gene. There are 13 residues in the CDR3. The CDR3 DNA sequence: TGTGCCAGCAGTGATCTGGAGATCTACGAGCAGTACTTC. Its translation is CASSDLEIYEQYF.

In its sample, this clonotype was seen a few times. This rearrangement joins TRBV29-1 to TRBJ2-7, with D perhaps assigned TRBD1 or TRBD2 (5 bases each). Looked up from germline, CDR1 is SQVTM and CDR2 is ANQGSEA. The CDR3 covers 14 residues. Trimming took off 4 bases at V and 0 bases at J, with 13 bases between the two ends. Here the CDR3 DNA reads TGCAGCGTTGGGGTAGGGACGAGCTCCTACGAGCAGTACTTC. Translating it yields CSVGVGTSSYEQYF.

This clonotype has ten or more counts. The genes are TRBV7-8 and TRBJ2-7; D is possibly TRBD2 (5 bases). Germline-derived CDR1 and CDR2 are SGHVS and FQNEAQ. The V end was cut by 0 bases, the J end by 0 bases, with 15 bases between. This CDR3 spans 17 amino acids. CDR3 sequence reads: CASSLAVAQSLSYEQYF. The CDR3 DNA is TGTGCCAGCAGCTTAGCGGTAGCGCAGTCCCTCTCCTACGAGCAGTACTTC.

Concerning this clonotype: A much larger clone lies one base from this, so it may be a read error. The genes are TRBV11-2 and TRBJ1-3; no reliable D call. Deletions cut 5 bases from V and 9 bases from J, with 17 bases between. This CDR3 spans 14 amino acids. Germline-derived CDR1 and CDR2 are SGHAT and FQNNGV. The CDR3 bases are TGTGCCAGCAGCCCCACCCCCACTGAAGGCACCATATATTTT. As protein: CASSPTPTEGTIYF.

The chain couples TRBV5-1 to TRBJ1-4, with 10 bases fitting TRBD1. Germline V gene sequence: CDR1 SGHRS, CDR2 YFSETQ. The CDR3 consists of 13 residues. With V trimmed by 4 bases and J by 8 bases, 2 bases remained unmatched. This CDR3 is CASSGTGEEKLFF. Written as DNA, the CDR3 is TGCGCCAGCAGCGGGACAGGGGAGGAAAAACTGTTTTTT.

This clonotype was observed a few times. CDR3 loop: CASSYPAQSTDTQYF. CDR3 nucleotides: TGTGCCAGCAGTTACCCGGCACAAAGCACAGATACGCAGTATTTT. V usage is TRBV6-6 and J usage is TRBJ2-3; D is ambiguous. The CDR3 extends over 15 amino acids. Trimming shortened V by 2 bases and J by 0 bases, and 9 bases separated the two germline ends. Germline V CDR1 and CDR2: MNHNY, SVGAGI (reference sequence).

This clonotype was seen ten or more times. The chain links TRBV28 to TRBJ1-5; possibly TRBD1 for D (6 bases). Germline CDR1 is MDHEN and CDR2 is SYDVKM. Trimming shortened V by 3 bases and J by 0 bases, and 9 bases separated the two germline ends. This CDR3 has 15 amino acids. The CDR3 DNA is TGTGCCAGCAGTTTGGTCAGGGGTAGCAATCAGCCCCAGCATTTT. Translation: CASSLVRGSNQPQHF.

In its sample, this clonotype was seen a few times. A much larger clone lies a single base off, so this may be a read error. The rearrangement joins TRBV3-2 to TRBJ2-7. TRBV3-2 constitutes a pseudogene. The CDR3 covers 15 residues. CDR3 coding DNA: TGTGCCAGCAGCCAAGATAGCTCGGACCCCTACGAGCAGTACTTC. It translates to CASSQDSSDPYEQYF.

This clonotype was counted at least ten times. The CDR3 reads CASSSGNSGITDTQYF. In DNA form, the CDR3 reads TGTGCCAGCAGCTCTGGCAATAGCGGGATCACAGATACGCAGTATTTT. This chain joins TRBV7-3 and TRBJ2-3, with TRBD2 matching 8 bases. V was pared by 4 bases and J by 2 bases, with 8 bases of the junction left unmatched. The CDR3 is made up of 16 amino acids. Germline V gene data show CDR1 as SGHTA and CDR2 as FQGTGA. The variable domain in full, completed from reference TRBV7-3 and TRBJ2-3, reads GAGVSQTPSNKVTEKGKYVELRCDPISGHTALYWYRQSLGQGPEFLIYFQGTGAADDSGLPNDRFFAVRPEGSVSTLKIQRTERGDSAVYLCASSSGNSGITDTQYFGPGTRLTVL.

V gene TRBV5-1 combines with J gene TRBJ2-7; D uncertain. The V gene lost 0 bases and the J gene lost 8 bases, with 12 bases spanning the gap. The CDR3 is 13 amino acids. Germline V CDR1 and CDR2: SGHRS, YFSETQ. The chain's CDR3 is CASSLGSGYKQYF. In DNA form, the CDR3 reads TGCGCCAGCAGCTTGGGGTCTGGATACAAGCAGTACTTC.

There are many counts of this clonotype. This chain uses TRBV13 with TRBJ1-2; unclear D gene. V was pared by 5 bases and J by 2 bases, with 15 bases between. The CDR3 has 15 residues. CDR1 and CDR2 (germline): PRHDT, FYEKMQ (reference sequence). CDR3 amino acids: CASSIERENNYGYTF. The CDR3 nucleotides are TGTGCCAGCAGCATAGAAAGAGAGAACAACTATGGCTACACCTTC.

This clonotype was observed a few times. V usage is TRBV20-1 and J usage is TRBJ2-6, with D tentatively TRBD2 (6 bases). The germline V gene encodes CDR1 DFQATT and CDR2 SNEGSKA (reference sequence). This CDR3 region has 16 residues. CDR3 nucleotides: TGCAAAAGACTGGGACTTGCTTCCTCTGGGGCCAACGTCCTGACTTTC. Its protein is CKRLGLASSGANVLTF.

This clonotype was counted between two and nine times. The chain carries TRBV9 and TRBJ2-1, with 9 bases matching TRBD2. CDR1 is SGDLS and CDR2 is YYNGEE in the germline V gene. CDR3 size: 15 residues. Trimming removed 4 bases from V and 9 bases from J; junction bases left unmatched: 11. The CDR3 here is CASSTGLAQHSEQFF. The DNA for the CDR3 is TGTGCCAGCAGCACGGGACTAGCCCAACACAGTGAGCAGTTCTTC.

The chain employs TRBV18 and TRBJ1-1; D might be TRBD1 (6 bases). The CDR3 contains 16 residues. Germline V CDR1 and CDR2: KGHSH, LQKENI. V was clipped by 5 bases and J by 1 base, with 17 bases between them. This CDR3 reads CASSVRGSAKNTEAFF. The CDR3 DNA sequence: TGTGCCAGCTCAGTCAGGGGCAGCGCTAAGAACACTGAAGCTTTCTTT.

About this clonotype itself: One end of the junction does not line up with germline, which may come from a read error. The gene calls are TRBV24-1 and TRBJ1-2, with D uncertain. Looked up from germline, CDR1 is KGHDR and CDR2 is SFDVKD. This CDR3 has 13 amino acids. The CDR3: CAPSDGGGYGYTF. The CDR3 coding sequence is TGTGCCCCCAGTGATGGCGGCGGGTATGGCTACACCTTC.

This clonotype was counted only a few times. The genes are TRBV27 and TRBJ1-5, with 8 bases that match TRBD1. This CDR3 region has 15 residues. J lost 3 bases, V lost 5 bases, and 6 bases had no gene match. The V gene's germline CDR1 is MNHEY and CDR2 SMNVEV (reference sequence). In DNA form, the CDR3 reads TGTGCCAGCAGTCCCGGACAGGGCCCCAATCAGCCCCAGCATTTT. This encodes CASSPGQGPNQPQHF.

The chain uses TRBV7-3 and TRBJ2-1; a weak D match, TRBD1 (6 bases). The germline V and J ends were trimmed by 5 bases and 7 bases, with 15 bases remaining between them. The CDR3 extends over 14 amino acids. The V gene's germline CDR1 is SGHTA and CDR2 FQGTGA. Here the CDR3 DNA reads TGTGCCAGCAGCCCAGGGGCGGGCAAGAATGAGCAGTTCTTC. This translates into CASSPGAGKNEQFF.

This clonotype was seen ten or more times. The chain has TRBV20-1 and TRBJ2-5; 16 nucleotides agree with TRBD2. The length of the CDR3 is 15 residues. Germline values: CDR1 DFQATT, CDR2 SNEGSKA (reference sequence). V lost 3 bases and J lost 12; bases outside the gene matches: 10. The CDR3 DNA sequence: TGCAGTGCTAGTACACCGGGACTAGCGGGAGGGAGAAAGTACTTC. Its protein product is CSASTPGLAGGRKYF.